This T cell receptor (beta chain) was sequenced during a study of T cell responses to AZD1222 COVID-19 vaccine. Study context: Second-dose timings of about 4 or about 12 weeks were pooled.

The repertoire was sequenced with immunoSEQ multiplex PCR; TCRdb's copy has only in-frame clones and lacks some. Of 150,000 or so clones listed, about 92% are singletons. Findings of the study overall: The study reported that nearly half of spike-specific TCRs target unmutated variant regions. The donor cohort was predominantly white British with a female majority, and clonal diversity may have been underestimated. Spike-specific TCR depth and breadth grew after two AZD1222 doses.

The CDR3 has 15 amino acids. Germline V gene data show CDR1 as SGHRS and CDR2 as YFSETQ. V lost 2 bases, J lost 5 bases, and 6 bases stayed unmatched. Concerning this clone itself: What it binds is unknown.

Sequencing was performed on peripheral blood, taken on day 0 of AZD1222 vaccination. The TCR originated in an adult in good health. The chain employs TRBV5-1 and TRBJ2-7, with 11 positions matching TRBD2. This CDR3 is CASSFSGGALNEQYF. Here the CDR3 DNA reads TGCGCCAGCAGCTTTAGCGGGGGGGCCCTAAACGAGCAGTACTTC.